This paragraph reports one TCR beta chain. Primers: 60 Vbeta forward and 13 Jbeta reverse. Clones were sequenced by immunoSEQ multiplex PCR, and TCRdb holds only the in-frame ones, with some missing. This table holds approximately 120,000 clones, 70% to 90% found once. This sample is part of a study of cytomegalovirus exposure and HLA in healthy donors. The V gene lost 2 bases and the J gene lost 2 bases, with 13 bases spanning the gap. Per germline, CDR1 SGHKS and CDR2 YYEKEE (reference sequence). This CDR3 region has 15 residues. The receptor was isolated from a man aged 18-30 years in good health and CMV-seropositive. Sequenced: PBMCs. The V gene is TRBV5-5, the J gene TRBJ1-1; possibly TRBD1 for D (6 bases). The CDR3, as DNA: TGTGCCAGCAGCTTTAACCAGGGGATCAACACTGAAGCTTTCTTT. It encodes CASSFNQGINTEAFF.